Below are 10 T cell receptor beta chains sequenced from a single sample in a study of T-cell reconstitution after alpha-beta-depleted transplantation in children. A library of TCRbeta sequences, prepared with unique molecular identifiers, was generated. TCRdb analysed the PCR reads with MiXCR anew, one entry per CDR3 protein. The repertoire includes about 250,000 distinct CDR3 sequences, about 24% of them detected once, and 4% to 6% sits in the top ten. The specimen was PBMCs, mostly from graft donor cells, collected 360 days after TCRalphabeta/CD19-depleted stem cell transplant. All receptors come from a female patient between 2 and 15 years old who had a stem cell transplant for congenital amegakaryocytic thrombocytopenia, so the T cells may come from the graft donor.

Ten or more counts support this clonotype. This chain links TRBV5-1 with TRBJ1-1; tentative D call: TRBD1 (5 bases). The CDR3 is 14 residues long. Between the trimmed V and J ends, which lost 1 base and 5 bases, there was a span of 12 bases. Germline CDR1 and CDR2: SGHRS and YFSETQ. The CDR3 sequence: CASSLSQGWTEAFF. DNA of the CDR3: TGCGCCAGCAGCTTGAGTCAGGGATGGACTGAAGCTTTCTTT.

The chain employs TRBV2 and TRBJ2-1; D uncertain. The CDR3 totals 15 residues. Germline values: CDR1 SNHLY, CDR2 FYNNEI. Trimming took off 4 bases at V and 1 base at J, with 11 bases between the two ends. CDR3 protein: CASSAGFSSYNEQFF. The CDR3 DNA follows: TGTGCCAGCAGTGCCGGGTTTAGTTCCTACAATGAGCAGTTCTTC.

The chain has TRBV4-2 and TRBJ2-6; 12 bases agree with TRBD2. The CDR3 has 19 amino acids. Germline V gene data show CDR1 as LGHNA and CDR2 as YNFKEQ. V was clipped by 4 bases and J by 4 bases; unmatched bases: 11. The CDR3 nucleotides are TGTGCCAGCAGCCCCATCATGACTAGCGGGGGCCCCGGGGCCAACGTCCTGACTTTC. Amino acids: CASSPIMTSGGPGANVLTF.

This clonotype has more than one count but fewer than ten. The J gene is TRBJ2-7, the V gene TRBV5-1, with 11 bases matching TRBD1. V lost 5 bases to trimming and J lost 2 bases; unmatched junction nucleotides: 6. CDR1 SGHRS and CDR2 YFSETQ come from the germline V gene. The CDR3 loop spans 15 amino acids. The chain's CDR3 is CASRPGQGVAYEQYF. The CDR3 region has the DNA TGCGCCAGCAGACCGGGACAGGGGGTCGCCTACGAGCAGTACTTC.

This chain connects TRBV20-1 to TRBJ2-7; 8 positions agree with TRBD1. With 6 bases clipped from V and 2 bases from J, the junction kept 12 bases outside the gene matches. Germline V CDR1 and CDR2: DFQATT, SNEGSKA (reference sequence). The CDR3 has 15 residues. CDR3 amino acids: CSAISLQGEAYEQYF. CDR3 sequence (DNA): TGCAGTGCCATAAGCCTACAGGGGGAGGCCTACGAGCAGTACTTC.

The chain recombines TRBV2 with TRBJ1-5; 7 nucleotides line up with TRBD1. V lost 4 bases to trimming and J lost 4 bases; unmatched junction nucleotides: 7. Per the germline V gene, CDR1 is SNHLY and CDR2 is FYNNEI. The CDR3 has 15 residues. The CDR3 region is CASSVGQRRNQPQHF. The CDR3 DNA sequence: TGTGCCAGCAGTGTGGGACAGCGGAGGAATCAGCCCCAGCATTTT.

This chain joins TRBV12-3 or TRBV12-4 and TRBJ2-1, with D perhaps given as TRBD1 or TRBD2 (5 bases each). Trimming took off 3 bases at V and 7 bases at J, with 16 bases between the two ends. The CDR3 loop spans 15 amino acids. The DNA for the CDR3 is TGTGCCAGCAGTTTTAGGGGCGGAGGCCCGAATGAGCAGTTCTTC. Its protein product is CASSFRGGGPNEQFF.

A few counts support this clonotype. The chain has TRBV6-5 and TRBJ2-1; D is possibly TRBD1 (7 bases). V lost 5 bases, J lost 10 bases, and 12 bases lay in between. The CDR3 sequence is 12 residues long. The germline V gene encodes CDR1 MNHEY and CDR2 SVGAGI. In DNA form, the CDR3 reads TGTGCCAGCAGTCCGCCAGGGGGGGAGCAGTTCTTC. Translating it yields CASSPPGGEQFF.

The rearrangement uses TRBV10-3 and TRBJ2-1; D is undetermined. CDR3 length equals 14 residues. The V gene's germline CDR1 is ENHRY and CDR2 SYGVKD. The V end lost 2 bases, the J end lost 5 bases, and 10 bases lay between the germline ends. The CDR3 protein is CAISETVENNEQFF. In DNA form, the CDR3 reads TGTGCCATCAGTGAGACGGTCGAAAACAATGAGCAGTTCTTC.

This clonotype was counted only a few times. This chain uses TRBV14 with TRBJ2-1; either TRBD1 or TRBD2 may fit D (5 bases each). V was shortened by 2 bases and J by 9 bases, with 17 bases between the two germline ends. The CDR3 is 15 amino acids. Germline V gene sequence: CDR1 SGHDN, CDR2 FVKESK. In DNA, the CDR3 is TGTGCCAGCAGCCAATCCGGGACCCCTCGTCTTGAGCAGTTCTTC. Protein product: CASSQSGTPRLEQFF.